A selection of T cell receptor beta chains follows, all from one sample in a study of T cell responses to AZD1222 COVID-19 vaccine. The method was immunoSEQ multiplex PCR; TCRdb's version includes in-frame clones alone and lacks a portion of them. This table holds 90,000 to 110,000 clones, approximately 91% found once. The specimen was peripheral blood, collected on day 0 of AZD1222 vaccination. All receptors derive from an adult in good health. CDR3s leave out the opening cysteine and the closing phenylalanine or tryptophan. A D gene is named only where the DNA matches it firmly.

D gene,V gene,J gene,CDR3 protein
TRBD1,TRBV4-1,TRBJ2-6,ASSQQQGSGANVLT
TRBD1,TRBV6-6,TRBJ2-7,ASSSPTGTYEQY
-,TRBV3-1/TRBV3-2,TRBJ1-4,ASEARGNEKLF
TRBD2,TRBV7-7,TRBJ2-5,ASSSGLAGNQETQY
-,TRBV6-5,TRBJ1-5,ASSMRSNQPQH
TRBD1,TRBV24-1,TRBJ1-5,ATSDGTANQPQH
-,TRBV12-3/TRBV12-4,TRBJ2-3,ASSRLVDTQY
-,TRBV30,TRBJ1-5,AWSANSNQPQH
-,TRBV14,TRBJ2-1,ASSQNRRNEQF
-,TRBV3-1/TRBV3-2,TRBJ1-4,ASSPWTANEKLF
-,TRBV7-8,TRBJ1-2,ASSPVRGLGYGYT
TRBD2,TRBV19,TRBJ2-1,ASSIGTSGTGREQF
-,TRBV7-9,TRBJ2-2,ASRSLGEYTGELF
TRBD1,TRBV18,TRBJ2-7,ASSGPGQGGYEQY
-,TRBV2,TRBJ1-5,ASSLDSNSNQPQH
-,TRBV10-3,TRBJ2-3,ATSFGGDTQY